The 27 T cell receptor beta chains listed next were all sequenced from one sample in a study of beta chain features in type 1 diabetes. Study outcomes and limitations: Among patients with Type 1 diabetes, TCRB CDR3s were moderately but significantly shorter in every one of the four CD4+ subsets.

The antigens of these receptors remain unknown. Sequencing targeted expressed TCRB transcripts, as all isolated RNA had been reverse transcribed. Some clones are missing from TCRdb's copy, which holds only in-frame ones; the method was immunoSEQ multiplex PCR. The table lists approximately 250,000 clones, 16% of them singletons. Sequencing was done on a sample of naive CD4+ T cells from blood. Source of these receptors: a man younger than 40 with type 1 diabetes.

V is TRBV10-3 and J is TRBJ2-7, with TRBD2 identical over 11 bases. V shed 5 bases and J 3 bases; nucleotides not matched to a gene: 6. The germline V gene encodes CDR1 ENHRY and CDR2 SYGVKD. The CDR3 sequence is 15 residues long. CDR3 sequence reads: CAISLGTSGFYEQYF. The CDR3 DNA reads as TGTGCCATCAGTCTCGGGACTAGCGGTTTCTACGAGCAGTACTTC.

In its sample, this clone was seen a few times. The gene calls are TRBV7-2 and TRBJ2-5, with a tentative D call TRBD2 (6 bases). Trimming shortened V by 5 bases and J by 1 base, and 14 bases separated the two germline ends. This CDR3 comprises 15 residues. Germline loops: CDR1 SGHTA, CDR2 FQGNSA. CDR3 DNA sequence: TGTGCCAGCAGCCCGCTAGCGCAGCGCCAAGAGACCCAGTACTTC. Its translation: CASSPLAQRQETQYF.

The chain is built from TRBV7-6 and TRBJ2-2; no firm D call. V shed 5 bases and J shed 6 bases, with 10 bases lying between them. CDR1 is SGHVS, CDR2 FNYEAQ, per germline. The CDR3 sequence is 13 residues long. In DNA, the CDR3 is TGTGCCAGCAGCCCAAGGGTTCCCGGGGAGCTGTTTTTT. Amino acids: CASSPRVPGELFF.

The chain employs TRBV5-6 and TRBJ2-1; 12 bases fit TRBD2. CDR3 length: 15 residues. CDR1 is SGHDT, CDR2 YYEEEE, per germline. V lost 4 bases and J lost 7; bases outside the gene matches: 6. As DNA, the CDR3 is TGTGCCAGCAGCCCGACTAGCGGGAGCTCGAATGAGCAGTTCTTC. It translates to CASSPTSGSSNEQFF.

This chain connects TRBV5-4 to TRBJ2-3; 9 bases map to TRBD2. Germline V CDR1 and CDR2: SGHNT, YYREEE (reference sequence). The CDR3 extends over 17 amino acids. V trimming: 4 bases; J trimming: 1 base; junction bases outside the gene matches: 10. The CDR3 protein is CASSLAGLAWGTDTQYF. The CDR3 coding sequence is TGTGCCAGCAGCCTAGCCGGACTAGCGTGGGGCACAGATACGCAGTATTTT.

The gene calls are TRBV5-1 and TRBJ2-5, with 7 bases aligning to TRBD1. This CDR3 comprises 14 residues. V shed 6 bases, J shed 2 bases, and the junction held 7 bases outside the gene matches. From germline, CDR1 is SGHRS and CDR2 YFSETQ. The CDR3 spells CASTTGAWQETQYF. In DNA, the CDR3 is TGCGCCAGCACAACAGGGGCTTGGCAAGAGACCCAGTACTTC.

Of note for this clone: The sample has other DNA sequences that encode this CDR3 too. V and J are TRBV20-1 and TRBJ2-1; no reliable D call. In germline, CDR1 is DFQATT, CDR2 SNEGSKA (reference sequence). V dropped 4 bases and J dropped 6 bases, with 4 bases sitting between them. The CDR3 spans 10 residues. The CDR3 is CSAKGNEQFF. The CDR3 nucleotides read TGCAGTGCTAAAGGCAATGAGCAGTTCTTC.

The rearrangement joins TRBV14 to TRBJ2-1, with 7 bases that match TRBD2. Losses at the gene ends were 1 base for V and 4 bases for J; bases not matched to a gene: 4. The length of the CDR3 is 15 residues. Germline V gives CDR1 SGHDN, CDR2 FVKESK. The DNA for the CDR3 is TGTGCCAGCAGCCAAGGCGGGAGTCGTTACAATGAGCAGTTCTTC. As protein: CASSQGGSRYNEQFF.

The V call is TRBV5-4, the J call TRBJ2-7, with 7 bases fitting TRBD2. Per the germline V gene, CDR1 is SGHNT and CDR2 is YYREEE (reference sequence). Losses at the gene ends were 3 bases for V and 1 base for J; bases not matched to a gene: 4. The CDR3 has 14 amino acids. The CDR3: CASSSRDYSYEQYF. CDR3 in DNA: TGTGCCAGCAGCTCCCGGGACTATTCCTACGAGCAGTACTTC.

The chain employs TRBV25-1 and TRBJ2-7, with 8 bases fitting TRBD2. The CDR3 sequence is 14 residues long. V was pared by 8 bases and J by 3 bases, with 9 bases of the junction left unmatched. CDR1 and CDR2 from the germline V gene are MGHDK and SYGVNS. This chain's CDR3 is CASLGPGGSYEQYF. CDR3 sequence (DNA): TGTGCCAGCCTAGGCCCGGGGGGGAGCTACGAGCAGTACTTC.

CDR3 sequence (DNA): TGTGCCAGCGGCCTCAAGGGGCTTTCCTACGAGCAGTACTTC. Protein product: CASGLKGLSYEQYF. The V gene is TRBV28, the J gene TRBJ2-7, with TRBD1 as a possible D gene (5 bases). CDR1 is MDHEN, CDR2 SYDVKM, per germline. V shed 8 bases and J shed 1 base, with 15 bases lying between them. The length of the CDR3 is 14 residues. Complete variable domain (other parts from reference TRBV28 and TRBJ2-7): DVKVTQSSRYLVKRTGEKVFLECVQDMDHENMFWYRQDPGLGLRLIYFSYDVKMKEKGDIPEGYSVSREKKERFSLILESASTNQTSMYLCASGLKGLSYEQYFGPGTRLTVT.

This chain joins TRBV18 and TRBJ2-5; D remains ambiguous. The length of the CDR3 is 13 residues. V was shortened by 6 bases and J by 5 bases, with 13 bases between the two germline ends. Germline CDR1 reads KGHSH; CDR2 reads LQKENI. CDR3 protein: CASSWTQEETQYF. As DNA, the CDR3 is TGTGCCAGCTCCTGGACCCAAGAGGAGACCCAGTACTTC.

This chain links TRBV29-1 with TRBJ2-1; D possibly corresponds to TRBD2 (6 bases). V was cut by 7 bases and J by 8 bases, with 21 bases left in between. The CDR3 sequence is 14 residues long. Germline lookup yields CDR1 SQVTM and CDR2 ANQGSEA. CDR3 nucleotides: TGCAGCGCGAAAAAAGGGACTTCCTTCCATGAGCAGTTCTTC. It yields the protein CSAKKGTSFHEQFF.

In its sample, this clone was seen a few times. The chain employs TRBV14 and TRBJ2-6; D remains ambiguous. Germline CDR1 reads SGHDN; CDR2 reads FVKESK. The V gene lost 6 bases and the J gene lost 4 bases, with 19 bases spanning the gap. This CDR3 is 17 amino acids long. The CDR3 here is CASRRTSLTLGANVLTF. CDR3 in DNA: TGTGCCAGCAGACGAACAAGTTTGACACTGGGGGCCAACGTCCTGACTTTC. The full variable domain, in which reference TRBV14 and TRBJ2-6 provide the parts outside the CDR3, is EAGVTQFPSHSVIEKGQTVTLRCDPISGHDNLYWYRRVMGKEIKFLLHFVKESKQDESGMPNNRFLAERTGGTYSTLKVQPAELEDSGVYFCASRRTSLTLGANVLTFGAGSRLTVL.

This sequence joins TRBV27 and TRBJ1-4, with 9 nucleotides matching TRBD1. This CDR3 has 16 amino acids. From germline, CDR1 is MNHEY and CDR2 SMNVEV (reference sequence). J gave up 8 bases and V 9 bases, and 16 bases lay outside the gene matches. CDR3 nucleotides: TGTGCCAGGCCAGTCTGGAAGGACAGGGGAGGCGAAAAACTGTTTTTT. Encoded protein: CARPVWKDRGGEKLFF.

In its sample, this clone was seen a few times. The chain is built from TRBV29-1 and TRBJ2-3, with D tentatively TRBD2 (5 bases). Trimming took off 7 bases at V and 2 bases at J, with 16 bases between the two ends. The CDR3 loop spans 14 amino acids. Germline V lookup: CDR1 SQVTM, CDR2 ANQGSEA. The CDR3 loop is CSARRSVDTDTQYF. In nucleotides, the CDR3 is TGCAGCGCCCGCCGTAGCGTTGACACAGATACGCAGTATTTT.

This chain joins TRBV28 and TRBJ1-1, with D perhaps TRBD1 (5 bases). Germline-derived CDR1 and CDR2 are MDHEN and SYDVKM. This CDR3 spans 15 amino acids. V gave up 2 bases and J gave up 5 bases, with 15 bases separating them. The CDR3 DNA reads TGTGCCAGCAGTTTAAATTCAGGGAGACGGACTGAAGCTTTCTTT. Its translation is CASSLNSGRRTEAFF.

Only a few counts were recorded for this clone. The rearrangement joins TRBV25-1 to TRBJ1-4; D is uncertain. The V gene's germline CDR1 is MGHDK and CDR2 SYGVNS. Trimming left V 6 bases short and J 5 bases short, with 4 bases between. The CDR3 sequence is 11 residues long. The CDR3 spells CASRKNEKLFF. In DNA form, the CDR3 reads TGTGCCAGCAGGAAGAATGAAAAACTGTTTTTT.

This chain links TRBV7-2 with TRBJ2-1; 8 bases map to TRBD2. The CDR3 totals 18 residues. The V segment lost 3 bases and the J segment 0 bases; nucleotides outside the gene matches: 10. The germline CDR1 and CDR2 sequences are SGHTA and FQGNSA. CDR3 sequence (DNA): TGTGCCAGCAGCTTGGGGATCCTAGCGGGCAGCTCCTACAATGAGCAGTTCTTC. This gives the protein CASSLGILAGSSYNEQFF.

The V gene is TRBV25-1, the J gene TRBJ2-5; TRBD2 matches at 9 bases. CDR3 length: 14 amino acids. Germline CDR1 and CDR2: MGHDK and SYGVNS. Trimming at V came to 4 bases and at J to 5 bases, leaving 5 bases not matched to a gene. The CDR3 loop reads CASSVNSGSETQYF. The CDR3 DNA follows: TGTGCCAGCAGTGTAAATAGCGGGAGCGAGACCCAGTACTTC. The full variable domain, in which reference TRBV25-1 and TRBJ2-5 provide the parts outside the CDR3, is EADIYQTPRYLVIGTGKKITLECSQTMGHDKMYWYQQDPGMELHLIHYSYGVNSTEKGDLSSESTVSRIRTEHFPLTLESARPSHTSQYLCASSVNSGSETQYFGPGTRLLVL.

This clone was seen only a few times. This rearrangement joins TRBV28 to TRBJ2-5, with D possibly being TRBD1 (5 bases). The CDR3 runs to 12 residues. The germline CDR1 and CDR2 sequences are MDHEN and SYDVKM. V was shortened by 6 bases and J by 5 bases, with 10 bases between the two germline ends. The CDR3 bases are TGTGCCAGCAGGGCTCAGGGCGAGACCCAGTACTTC. Residues: CASRAQGETQYF.

This clone was recorded a few times. The chain is built from TRBV29-1 and TRBJ1-1; 8 nucleotides line up with TRBD1. The junction had 2 bases not matched to a gene; V was cut back by 1 base and J by 4 bases. Germline V gene lookup returns CDR1 SQVTM and CDR2 ANQGSEA. The CDR3 contains 13 residues. The CDR3 region has the DNA TGCAGCGTTGAAGGACAGGGGCCCACTGAAGCTTTCTTT. Its protein product is CSVEGQGPTEAFF.

V usage is TRBV30 and J usage is TRBJ2-7; D uncertain. The CDR3 length is 10 residues. Germline V gives CDR1 GTSNPN, CDR2 SVGIG (reference sequence). The V gene lost 2 bases and the J gene lost 6 bases, with 5 bases spanning the gap. Here the CDR3 DNA reads TGTGCCTGGAGTCGGCTCGAGCAGTACTTC. Amino acid sequence: CAWSRLEQYF.

This clone was observed a handful of times. The chain is built from TRBV4-3 and TRBJ2-6, with D perhaps matching TRBD2 (5 bases). Germline V gene lookup returns CDR1 LGHNA and CDR2 YSLEER. This CDR3 is 15 amino acids long. V gave up 8 bases and J gave up 1 base, with 12 bases separating them. The CDR3 bases are TGCGCCAGCCGGGAAGAAAGGTCTGGGGCCAACGTCCTGACTTTC. Translating gives CASREERSGANVLTF.

The chain carries TRBV29-1 and TRBJ2-7; 14 nucleotides align to TRBD2. Germline CDR1 and CDR2: SQVTM and ANQGSEA. The ends lost 5 bases at V and 4 bases at J; junction bases unmatched: 4. The CDR3 runs 14 residues. CDR3 bases: TGCAGCGTTCTCGGGACTAGCGGGAGTTACGAGCAGTACTTC. It specifies CSVLGTSGSYEQYF.

This chain connects TRBV6-5 to TRBJ2-3, with TRBD2 matching over 9 bases. J was trimmed by 6 bases and V by 5 bases; bases with no gene match: 6. The CDR3 has 14 amino acids. The V gene's germline CDR1 is MNHEY and CDR2 SVGAGI. In DNA, the CDR3 is TGTGCCAGCAGTCCCCTAGCGGGACGGGATACGCAGTATTTT. It codes for CASSPLAGRDTQYF.

The rearrangement links TRBV4-3 to TRBJ1-4, with D possibly matching TRBD1 (5 bases). V shed 0 bases and J shed 6 bases, with 8 bases lying between them. The CDR3 consists of 14 residues. Germline CDR1 LGHNA, CDR2 YSLEER. Here the CDR3 reads CASSQDPGYEKLFF. The CDR3 coding sequence is TGCGCCAGCAGCCAAGACCCAGGGTATGAAAAACTGTTTTTT.